The sequence of this T cell receptor (beta chain) was determined in a study of OX40 agonist ivuxolimab in advanced cancers. Here immunoSEQ multiplex PCR was the method, and the copy in TCRdb shows in-frame clones only, minus some. Among roughly 79,000 clones listed, approximately 80% were seen once. CDR3 length: 16 amino acids. Germline CDR1 SGHRS, CDR2 YFSETQ. The trim removed 0 bases at V and 6 bases at J, leaving 9 bases unmatched. There are a few counts of this clone. This clonotype was obtained from an adult with an advanced solid tumor such as melanoma, head and neck, liver or kidney cancer. Material: CD4+ or CD8+ T cells sorted from blood, obtained in a trial of the OX40 agonist ivuxolimab. This sequence joins TRBV5-1 and TRBJ2-1, with 7 positions matching TRBD2. CDR3 sequence: CASSLAPGGRGNEQFF. The CDR3 DNA sequence: TGCGCCAGCAGCTTGGCCCCGGGGGGACGGGGCAATGAGCAGTTCTTC.